Following are 10 T cell receptor beta chains from one sample sequenced in a study of shared clonotypes between healthy human individuals. The assay was immunoSEQ multiplex PCR, and TCRdb's table has in-frame clones only and misses some. This sample has about 2 million clones, with roughly 94% found just once. The specimen sequenced was naive CD4+ T cells sorted from blood. Specified subset: CD45RA+ positively selected. The receptors derive from a man between 18 and 29 years old in good health.

Remarks on this clone: Other DNA sequences in this sample translate to the same CDR3. This sequence joins TRBV5-6 and TRBJ1-1, with unresolved D. The germline V gene encodes CDR1 SGHDT and CDR2 YYEEEE. The length of the CDR3 is 13 residues. V lost 0 bases, J lost 4 bases, and 7 bases lay in between. CDR3 sequence (DNA): TGTGCCAGCAGCTTGGGCGGGGTCACTGAAGCTTTCTTT. Its protein product is CASSLGGVTEAFF.

This chain connects TRBV7-2 to TRBJ1-6; 7 nucleotides agree with TRBD1. Germline V gene lookup returns CDR1 SGHTA and CDR2 FQGNSA. The junction had 7 bases not matched to a gene; V was cut back by 5 bases and J by 6 bases. This CDR3 has 15 amino acids. Here the CDR3 reads CASSNYRGSNSPLHF. CDR3 DNA sequence: TGTGCCAGCAGCAATTACAGGGGCTCTAATTCACCCCTCCACTTT. The complete variable domain, with remaining parts taken from reference TRBV7-2 and TRBJ1-6, reads GAGVSQSPSNKVTEKGKDVELRCDPISGHTALYWYRQSLGQGLEFLIYFQGNSAPDKSGLPSDRFSAERTGGSVSTLTIQRTQQEDSAVYLCASSNYRGSNSPLHFGNGTRLTVT.

This clone showed up just once. This chain links TRBV15 with TRBJ2-7, with D maybe TRBD2 (5 bases). The V end was cut by 2 bases, the J end by 1 base, with 9 bases between. CDR3 length: 14 residues. CDR1 LNHNV and CDR2 YYDKDF come from the germline V gene (reference sequence). This chain's CDR3 is CATSRLTGSYEQYF. The CDR3 DNA reads TGTGCCACCAGCAGACTGACGGGATCCTACGAGCAGTACTTC.

The chain is built from TRBV6-1 and TRBJ1-5; D is ambiguous. V gave up 0 bases and J gave up 7 bases, with 10 bases separating them. CDR1 is MNHNS, CDR2 SASEGT, per germline. This CDR3 region has 14 residues. The CDR3 loop is CASSEAGTKQPQHF. CDR3 bases: TGTGCCAGCAGTGAAGCGGGAACGAAACAGCCCCAGCATTTT.

The rearrangement uses TRBV9 and TRBJ2-5, with TRBD2 identical over 10 bases. Germline V gene data show CDR1 as SGDLS and CDR2 as YYNGEE. V gave up 4 bases and J gave up 5 bases; unmatched junction bases: 5. This CDR3 region has 14 residues. The CDR3 DNA follows: TGTGCCAGCAGCAAGGGACTAGCGAGCGAGACCCAGTACTTC. It yields the protein CASSKGLASETQYF. Supplemented by reference TRBV9 and TRBJ2-5, the full variable domain reads DSGVTQTPKHLITATGQRVTLRCSPRSGDLSVYWYQQSLDQGLQFLIQYYNGEERAKGNILERFSAQQFPDLHSELNLSSLELGDSALYFCASSKGLASETQYFGPGTRLLVL.

The V call is TRBV10-2, the J call TRBJ1-2, with TRBD1 matching 8 bases. Losses at the gene ends were 8 bases for V and 7 bases for J; bases not matched to a gene: 15. The CDR3 sequence is 15 residues long. Germline CDR1 reads WSHSY; CDR2 reads SAAADI. The CDR3 spells CASHGTGQGGGGYTF. CDR3 bases: TGCGCCAGCCATGGGACCGGACAGGGTGGCGGTGGCTACACCTTC.

This clone has just one count. The V and J genes are TRBV27 and TRBJ1-5; 10 positions agree with TRBD1. The CDR3 is 17 residues long. CDR1 and CDR2 from the germline V gene are MNHEY and SMNVEV (reference sequence). V dropped 5 bases and J dropped 6; count of bases not matched to a gene: 13. CDR3 amino acids: CASSPSTGGRRGQPQHF. As DNA, the CDR3 is TGTGCCAGCAGTCCATCGACAGGGGGCCGGAGGGGTCAGCCCCAGCATTTT.

In its sample, this clone was seen a few times. The chain combines TRBV27 with TRBJ1-2, with TRBD1 matching 7 bases. The CDR3 length is 13 residues. Germline V CDR1 and CDR2: MNHEY, SMNVEV (reference sequence). With V trimmed by 4 bases and J by 4 bases, 3 bases remained unmatched. The CDR3 region has the DNA TGTGCCAGCAGTTACAGGGGAGCCTATGGCTACACCTTC. Protein product: CASSYRGAYGYTF.

The chain links TRBV9 to TRBJ2-7; TRBD1 agrees at 9 bases. With 4 bases clipped from V and 3 bases from J, the junction kept 8 bases outside the gene matches. This CDR3 is built from 15 residues. Germline CDR1 and CDR2: SGDLS and YYNGEE. The CDR3 bases are TGTGCCAGCAGCCCTCGGGACAGGGCGGACTACGAGCAGTACTTC. This codes for CASSPRDRADYEQYF.

The V gene is TRBV6-1, the J gene TRBJ2-5; D may be TRBD1 or TRBD2 (6 bases each). The CDR3 consists of 16 residues. Germline-derived CDR1 and CDR2 are MNHNS and SASEGT. Trimming cost V 3 bases and J 7 bases, with 21 bases left between them. The CDR3 DNA reads as TGTGCCAGCAGTGATGGGCCGGGGGCCACCCCAGGGACCCAGTACTTC. This translates into CASSDGPGATPGTQYF.